Shown below are 11 T cell receptor beta chains from a single sample sequenced in a study of regulatory T cells in long-lasting Graves disease. Libraries of TCR beta came from iRepertoire HTBI primers plus Arm-PCR of CDR3 regions. TCRdb re-analysed the multiplex PCR reads in MiXCR, keeping a single row per CDR3 protein. Altogether about 450,000 distinct CDR3 sequences are present, around 24% being singletons, with the ten largest covering about a quarter. Time point meaning: persistent/refractory GD, antithyroid drugs over 5 years with positive TRAb. The TCR library was made from RNA that had been extracted from PBMCs in TRIzol. The material was peripheral blood mononuclear cells (PBMCs), obtained when the disease was refractory, from a patient treated with antithyroid drugs. The receptors stem from a female donor with Graves disease.

This clonotype was seen many times. J is TRBJ2-7 and V is TRBV27, with 9 nucleotides matching TRBD1. CDR3 size: 13 residues. Germline CDR1 reads MNHEY; CDR2 reads SMNVEV (reference sequence). Trimming took 8 bases from V and 12 from J; bases not matched to a gene: 14. In DNA, the CDR3 is TGTGCCAGCGGCCGGGACAGGGACCTAGGTCTGTACTTC. Translating gives CASGRDRDLGLYF.

This clonotype has a handful of counts. The chain has TRBV20-1 and TRBJ2-7; 7 bases map to TRBD1. The CDR3 length is 13 residues. CDR1 is DFQATT and CDR2 is SNEGSKA in the germline V gene (reference sequence). V shed 8 bases and J 3 bases; nucleotides not matched to a gene: 10. The CDR3 DNA follows: TGCAGTACCAAGGGGACAGCCTTCTACGAGCAGTACTTC. Translated, it gives CSTKGTAFYEQYF.

The chain is built from TRBV2 and TRBJ2-3; 7 positions match TRBD1. CDR3 length: 12 amino acids. Germline CDR1 is SNHLY and CDR2 is FYNNEI. The V and J ends lost 6 bases and 3 bases, in that order; junction bases with no gene match: 0. The CDR3 is CASRDRTDTQYF. The CDR3 DNA reads as TGTGCCAGCAGGGACAGGACAGATACGCAGTATTTT.

Regarding this clonotype: A read error may explain this, as a much larger clone is one base away. This chain connects TRBV19 to TRBJ2-6; no clear D gene. CDR3 length: 13 amino acids. Germline V gene sequence: CDR1 LNHDA, CDR2 SQIVND (reference sequence). CDR3 in DNA: TGTACCAGTAGTTCTTTGGGGGCCAACGTCCTGACTTTC. Residues: CTSSSLGANVLTF.

The chain employs TRBV7-9 and TRBJ2-3; possible D gene TRBD2, 6 bases. Germline V gives CDR1 SEHNR, CDR2 FQNEAQ (reference sequence). Trimming pared 6 bases from V and 2 bases from J, leaving 12 bases between. The CDR3 loop spans 14 amino acids. The CDR3 spells CASSPGEFTDTQYF. CDR3 DNA sequence: TGTGCCAGCAGTCCGGGGGAGTTCACAGATACGCAGTATTTT.

V gene TRBV30 combines with J gene TRBJ1-5; D is uncertain. This CDR3 is built from 15 residues. Looked up from germline, CDR1 is GTSNPN and CDR2 is SVGIG (reference sequence). The ends were cut back, 1 base at V and 4 bases at J, with 14 bases in the middle. DNA for the CDR3: TGTGCCTGGAGTGCCTTAGGCAGGAATAATCAGCCCCAGCATTTT. This sequence encodes CAWSALGRNNQPQHF.

The chain carries TRBV27 and TRBJ2-1; D may match TRBD1 or TRBD2 (5 bases each). V lost 3 bases and J lost 5, with 11 bases in between. The germline V gene has CDR1 MNHEY and CDR2 SMNVEV (reference sequence). The CDR3 runs 14 residues. CDR3 sequence: CASSFRGENNEQFF. The CDR3 region has the DNA TGTGCCAGCAGTTTTCGGGGCGAGAACAATGAGCAGTTCTTC.

This clonotype showed up just a few times. The gene calls are TRBV15 and TRBJ2-6; TRBD1 agrees at 10 bases. Germline CDR1 reads LNHNV; CDR2 reads YYDKDF (reference sequence). The V segment lost 1 base and the J segment 3 bases; nucleotides outside the gene matches: 3. This CDR3 region has 17 residues. The CDR3 is CATSRGQGAVGANVLTF. The CDR3 DNA reads TGTGCCACCAGCAGAGGACAGGGGGCGGTTGGGGCCAACGTCCTGACTTTC.

This clonotype has a handful of counts. The J gene is TRBJ2-7, the V gene TRBV5-1; D unresolved. The V end was cut by 4 bases, the J end by 2 bases, with 16 bases between. Germline V gene lookup returns CDR1 SGHRS and CDR2 YFSETQ. CDR3 length: 15 amino acids. CDR3 DNA: TGCGCCAGCAGCCCGACAACTACAAGTACCTACGAGCAGTACTTC. Encoded protein: CASSPTTTSTYEQYF.

This clonotype was seen at least ten times. This chain joins TRBV6-1 and TRBJ2-2, with D tentatively TRBD1 or TRBD2 (5 bases each). V was shortened by 10 bases and J by 2 bases, with 14 bases between the two germline ends. CDR1 MNHNS and CDR2 SASEGT come from the germline V gene. The CDR3 runs to 14 residues. The CDR3 DNA reads TGTGCCATGTCCGGGACCATAAACACCGGGGAGCTGTTTTTT. Translating it yields CAMSGTINTGELFF.

The chain combines TRBV6-5 with TRBJ2-2; TRBD2 is a possible D gene (6 bases). The CDR3 covers 15 residues. Trimming left V 2 bases short and J 4 bases short, with 11 bases between. The V gene's germline CDR1 is MNHEY and CDR2 SVGAGI. The CDR3, as DNA: TGTGCCAGCAGTTACCGGGACTCCCCCACCGGGGAGCTGTTTTTT. Translation: CASSYRDSPTGELFF.